Listed below are T cell receptor beta chains from one sample, sequenced in a study of identical twins. One entry per CDR3 protein, called by TCRdb with MiXCR from the 5' RACE reads. Of 200,000 to 250,000 distinct CDR3 sequences in the sample, roughly 12% were seen once. The same sample was also studied in work on yellow fever vaccine responses in identical twins.

The material sequenced was memory (CD45RO+) T cells sorted from blood. These receptor sequences come from a woman under 30 in good health. Both conserved end residues are part of each CDR3. Fields, in order: J gene, V gene, D gene, clone size, CDR3 DNA, CDR3 protein. A D gene is named only where the DNA matches it firmly. Size tells how often a clone was seen (once, few, many) or the class of an expanded clone, and some rows leave it out.

TRBJ2-1 TRBV7-7 . . TGTGCTAGCAGCTCGGGCAGCGAGCAGTTCTTC CASSSGSEQFF
TRBJ2-1 TRBV10-3 TRBD1 few TGTGCCATCAGTGAGTCGGATGGGGACAGTACCTACAATGAGCAGTTCTTC CAISESDGDSTYNEQFF
TRBJ2-7 TRBV11-2 TRBD2 . TGTGCCAGCAGCTTTCGACTAGCGGGAGATTCGGGCTCCTACGAGCAGTACTTC CASSFRLAGDSGSYEQYF
TRBJ2-7 TRBV21-1 . few TGTGCCAGCAGGGACGAGCAGTACTTC CASRDEQYF
TRBJ2-1 TRBV25-1 . once TGTGCCAGCAGTGAAATTCAACAGCAAGCCTACAATGAGCAGTTCTTC CASSEIQQQAYNEQFF
TRBJ2-7 TRBV5-6 TRBD1 many TGTGCCAGCAGCTTTGGGACAGGAAGCTCCTACGAGCAGTACTTC CASSFGTGSSYEQYF
TRBJ2-6 TRBV12-3/TRBV12-4 . few TGTGCCAGCAGGCGGAACTCTGGGGCCAACGTCCTGACTTTC CASRRNSGANVLTF
TRBJ2-1 TRBV10-3 TRBD1 many TGTGCCGTCCAGGGGGAATCCTACAATGAGCAGTTCTTC CAVQGESYNEQFF
TRBJ2-3 TRBV7-2 TRBD2 few TGTGCCAGCATCTTCCGGGACTACCCCACAGATACGCAGTATTTT CASIFRDYPTDTQYF
TRBJ2-7 TRBV20-1 . few TGCAGTTACTCGGGGGGCCCCTCCTACGAGCAGTACTTC CSYSGGPSYEQYF
TRBJ2-2 TRBV20-1 . . TGCAGTGCTAGAGACCGGGACCACACCGGGGAGCTGTTTTTT CSARDRDHTGELFF
TRBJ2-5 TRBV3-1 . many TGTGCCAGCAGCCAAGCAAGCCAGGACCGTGAGACCCAGTACTTC CASSQASQDRETQYF
TRBJ2-5 TRBV6-1 . . TGTGCCAGCAGGGGGAATCGCGGGCGCGGAGAGACCCAGTACTTC CASRGNRGRGETQYF
TRBJ2-3 TRBV7-9 TRBD1 . TGTGCCAGCAGCCCGACAGGGAGACTCACAGATACGCAGTATTTT CASSPTGRLTDTQYF
TRBJ2-1 TRBV28 TRBD2 many TGTGCCAGCAGTCCTCAGACTAGCGGGAGTCTTGAGCAGTTCTTC CASSPQTSGSLEQFF
TRBJ2-2 TRBV15 . many TGTGCCACCAGCAGGGAAGGAACAGGGCCCGGGGAGCTGTTTTTT CATSREGTGPGELFF
TRBJ2-5 TRBV7-8 . many TGTGCCAGCAGCTTAGATTTGGGTGGGGAGACCCAGTACTTC CASSLDLGGETQYF
TRBJ2-7 TRBV6-6 . . TGTGCCAGCAGATCCAGCAATTACGAGCAGTACTTC CASRSSNYEQYF
TRBJ2-1 TRBV5-1 TRBD1 . TGCGCCAGCAGCGCGGACAGGGGGAATGAGCAGTTCTTC CASSADRGNEQFF
TRBJ1-6 TRBV20-1 TRBD1 many TGCAGTGCTAGAACAGGGGGCCCTAATTCACCCCTCCACTTT CSARTGGPNSPLHF
TRBJ1-1 TRBV3-1 . . TGTGCCAGCAGCCAGCGTCATCCGAACACTGAAGCTTTCTTT CASSQRHPNTEAFF
TRBJ2-2 TRBV6-1 TRBD2 few TGTGCCAGCAGTGAGGCGGGACTAGCGGGGACGAACACCGGGGAGCTGTTTTTT CASSEAGLAGTNTGELFF
TRBJ1-1 TRBV5-1 . many TGCGCCAGCAGCGAACTGGTGGGGCATGAAGCTTTCTTT CASSELVGHEAFF
TRBJ2-7 TRBV20-1 . few TGCAGTGCTAAATCGGGGGATCGGGGCCGCGAGCAGTACTTC CSAKSGDRGREQYF
TRBJ2-7 TRBV18 . . TGTGCCAGCTCACAAAAGGGACTCGGTGGTGGGACACACTCCTACGAGCAGTACTTC CASSQKGLGGGTHSYEQYF
TRBJ1-2 TRBV7-2 TRBD1 . TGTGCCAGCAGCCCTGTTTCTGGACAGGGCTATGGCTACACCTTC CASSPVSGQGYGYTF
TRBJ2-3 TRBV20-1 . few TGCAGTGTGGAGGGCAGGGGGGGGCACGATACGCAGTATTTT CSVEGRGGHDTQYF
TRBJ2-2 TRBV12-3/TRBV12-4 . many TGTGCCAGCAGCCCGGGGCTTGGGATCGCCGGGGAGCTGTTTTTT CASSPGLGIAGELFF
TRBJ2-1 TRBV7-9 . many TGTGCCAGCAGCCCCACGGGGGCGAATGAGCAGTTCTTC CASSPTGANEQFF
TRBJ2-1 TRBV5-1 . few TGCGCCAGCAGCCCGGACCGGCCGGACCATGAGCAGTTCTTC CASSPDRPDHEQFF
TRBJ1-4 TRBV29-1 TRBD1 . TGCAGCGGGCTGACAGGGAATGAAAAACTGTTTTTT CSGLTGNEKLFF
TRBJ1-2 TRBV5-1 TRBD1 few TGCGCCAGCAGCATGAGGACAGGGGGCTTCTATGGCTACACCTTC CASSMRTGGFYGYTF
TRBJ2-3 TRBV20-1 . . TGCAGTGCTAGAGCCGGGACCCAGCTCACAGATACGCAGTATTTT CSARAGTQLTDTQYF
TRBJ2-5 TRBV5-1 . . TGCGCCAGCAGCTTGTTTGCAGTACAAGAGACCCAGTACTTC CASSLFAVQETQYF
TRBJ1-5 TRBV5-5 . many TGTGCCAGCAGCTTGACGCCAGGGATTAATCAGCCCCAGCATTTT CASSLTPGINQPQHF
TRBJ2-1 TRBV5-1 . many TGCGCCAGCAGCTTTAGACCGGGCGCTTACAATGAGCAGTTCTTC CASSFRPGAYNEQFF
TRBJ1-6 TRBV7-2 . . TGTGCCAGCAGCTTACAGGGCGCCTCACCCCTCCACTTT CASSLQGASPLHF
TRBJ2-1 TRBV6-2/TRBV6-3 TRBD2 . TGTGCCAGCAGTTGGAGAGCGGGAGGCACCTACAATGAGCAGTTCTTC CASSWRAGGTYNEQFF
TRBJ1-2 TRBV3-1 . few TGTGCCAGCAGCCAAGATGGGTTCTATGGCTACACCTTC CASSQDGFYGYTF
TRBJ2-2 TRBV5-1 . . TGCGCCAGCAGAGGAACAGGGTCGAACACCGGGGAGCTGTTTTTT CASRGTGSNTGELFF
TRBJ1-2 TRBV12-3/TRBV12-4 . many TGTGCCAGCAGTAGCGCGGGTGCCGCCTATGGCTACACCTTC CASSSAGAAYGYTF
TRBJ2-2 TRBV19 TRBD1 . TGTGCCAGCGCTCGCCAGGGGGCGAACACCGGGGAGCTGTTTTTT CASARQGANTGELFF
TRBJ2-7 TRBV3-1 . . TGTGCCAGCGCAGGATCCTACGAGCAGTACTTC CASAGSYEQYF
TRBJ2-1 TRBV12-3/TRBV12-4 TRBD2 many TGTGCCAGCAGTTTTTCCCGGAGGACTAGCGTAAACAATGAGCAGTTCTTC CASSFSRRTSVNNEQFF
TRBJ2-3 TRBV2 . few TGTGCCAGCTCTTATCGGCGCGAGGATACGCAGTATTTT CASSYRREDTQYF
TRBJ2-7 TRBV28 TRBD2 . TGTGCCAGCAGGTTAGGGACTAGCGGGTCCCCTTTGCGGGACGAGCAGTACTTC CASRLGTSGSPLRDEQYF
TRBJ2-7 TRBV15 . few TGTGCCACCAGCAGAGCGGGCAGGATCCACGAGCAGTACTTC CATSRAGRIHEQYF
TRBJ2-1 TRBV5-6 TRBD2 few TGTGCCAGCAGGGTCCGATTTGGCGGGAGGGGTGAGCAGTTCTTC CASRVRFGGRGEQFF
TRBJ2-3 TRBV5-1 . few TGCGCCAGCAGCTTGGAGGGGACTAGCACAGATACGCAGTATTTT CASSLEGTSTDTQYF
TRBJ1-2 TRBV28 TRBD1 . TGTGCCAGCAGCAAAACGGGACAGAAAGTGGGTGGCTACACCTTC CASSKTGQKVGGYTF
TRBJ2-7 TRBV6-1 . . TGTGCCAGCAGTGATAATGGACGGAGTGGCTCCTACGAGCAGTACTTC CASSDNGRSGSYEQYF
TRBJ1-1 TRBV2 TRBD1 many TGTGCCAGCACGCTACAGGGGATGAGGAGTGAAGCTTTCTTT CASTLQGMRSEAFF